Detailed here is one T cell receptor (beta chain). As processed by the authors: Estimates of nucleated cell counts were drawn from the amplification of reference gene primers. Method: immunoSEQ multiplex PCR; TCRdb's copy keeps in-frame clones and lacks some. V and J calls plus clone size are reproduced from that table; the DNA served to infer D and trimming. The data contain 120,000 or so clones, about 79% of them singletons. The source of the sample is a study of blood T cell repertoires in COVID-19. Study as a whole: Sites across the United States, Italy and Spain contributed samples from acute and convalescent COVID-19. PBMCs, B-cell-depleted T cells, or T cells provided the cDNA or gDNA that made up the material.

This CDR3 is 15 amino acids long. V lost 0 bases to trimming and J lost 6 bases; unmatched junction nucleotides: 8. The germline CDR1 and CDR2 sequences are LGHDT and YNNKEL (reference sequence). This receptor was taken from a woman of 80 years or more with active or convalescent COVID-19. This chain uses TRBV3-1 (or the pseudogene TRBV3-2) with TRBJ2-7; TRBD1 matches at 7 bases. Sequenced input: peripheral blood. This CDR3 is CASSQDPTGLGEQYF. CDR3 DNA sequence: TGTGCCAGCAGCCAAGATCCGACAGGGTTAGGCGAGCAGTACTTC.